A single sample is the source of the 29 T cell receptor beta chains below, sequenced in a study of T cell changes during pregnancy in multiple sclerosis. Clones were read by immunoSEQ multiplex PCR, and TCRdb kept only the in-frame ones, dropping some. This sample carries approximately 22,000 clones, 85% to 95% of them seen once, and the ten largest clones take roughly 7%. The sequences come from CD8+ T cells from peripheral blood mononuclear cells, collected in the third trimester of pregnancy. These receptors originate from a female donor with multiple sclerosis, enrolled in a pregnancy study.

J is TRBJ2-7 and V is TRBV2, with 12 bases that match TRBD2. V shed 9 bases and J 13 bases; nucleotides not matched to a gene: 13. CDR3 length: 13 amino acids. Germline V gives CDR1 SNHLY, CDR2 FYNNEI. The CDR3: CARSPSSGRAGYF. DNA of the CDR3: TGTGCCAGAAGTCCGTCTAGCGGGAGGGCCGGATACTTC.

The chain couples TRBV5-1 to TRBJ2-1; 10 bases are shared with TRBD1. Germline V gene lookup returns CDR1 SGHRS and CDR2 YFSETQ. Trimming at V came to 4 bases and at J to 3 bases, leaving 4 bases not matched to a gene. The CDR3 totals 15 residues. The CDR3 sequence: CASSRDRGDYNEQFF. The DNA for the CDR3 is TGCGCCAGCAGCCGGGACAGGGGAGACTACAATGAGCAGTTCTTC.

The chain couples TRBV7-4 to TRBJ1-1; no clear D. This CDR3 comprises 14 residues. The ends were cut back, 5 bases at V and 1 base at J, with 11 bases in the middle. Germline CDR1 and CDR2: SGHVT and SQSDAQ. The CDR3 DNA follows: TGTGCCAGCAGCCCCGCACAGAAGAACACTGAAGCTTTCTTT. Translation gives CASSPAQKNTEAFF.

The V gene is TRBV6-5, the J gene TRBJ2-3; D is unclear. The V end was cut by 3 bases, the J end by 4 bases, with 11 bases between. The CDR3 runs 14 residues. The germline gives CDR1 MNHEY, CDR2 SVGAGI. In DNA form, the CDR3 reads TGTGCCAGCAGTTATGGCCTTCCCGCAGATACGCAGTATTTT. It yields the protein CASSYGLPADTQYF.

This clone came up once. The V call is TRBV9, the J call TRBJ2-7; a possible D gene is TRBD1 (6 bases). The CDR3 length is 13 residues. Germline V gene sequence: CDR1 SGDLS, CDR2 YYNGEE. Trimming pared 4 bases from V and 2 bases from J, leaving 10 bases between. CDR3 residues: CASSRGKTYEQYF. The DNA of the CDR3 is TGTGCCAGCAGCAGGGGGAAAACCTACGAGCAGTACTTC.

In DNA form, the CDR3 reads TGCGCCAGCAGCTCCTATTGGACTAGCGGGGGTAAAAACATTCAGTACTTC. As protein: CASSSYWTSGGKNIQYF. The chain joins TRBV4-3 to TRBJ2-4; 13 nucleotides match TRBD2. Looked up from germline, CDR1 is LGHNA and CDR2 is YSLEER. J gave up 4 bases and V 5 bases, and 8 bases lay outside the gene matches. This CDR3 spans 17 amino acids.

The chain links TRBV19 to TRBJ2-1; D perhaps matches TRBD2 (7 bases). Looked up from germline, CDR1 is LNHDA and CDR2 is SQIVND (reference sequence). The CDR3 totals 13 residues. Trimming cost V 7 bases and J 7 bases, with 14 bases left between them. The CDR3, as DNA: TGTGCCAGTAACGTGGGAGGGGGGAATGAGCAGTTCTTC. Its protein is CASNVGGGNEQFF. Complete variable domain (other parts from reference TRBV19 and TRBJ2-1): DGGITQSPKYLFRKEGQNVTLSCEQNLNHDAMYWYRQDPGQGLRLIYYSQIVNDFQKGDIAEGYSVSREKKESFPLTVTSAQKNPTAFYLCASNVGGGNEQFFGPGTRLTVL.

The J gene is TRBJ2-7, the V gene TRBV7-9, with D possibly TRBD1 on 6 matching bases. This CDR3 has 12 amino acids. CDR1 SEHNR and CDR2 FQNEAQ come from the germline V gene (reference sequence). Trimming took off 2 bases at V and 6 bases at J, with 8 bases between the two ends. CDR3 sequence reads: CASSLQGGEQYF. The CDR3 DNA reads TGTGCCAGCAGCTTACAAGGGGGCGAGCAGTACTTC.

The CDR3 region is CASSAIITPDQETQYF. The CDR3 DNA is TGCGCCAGCAGCGCGATTATAACCCCGGACCAAGAGACCCAGTACTTC. The rearrangement uses TRBV5-1 and TRBJ2-5; D call uncertain. Germline CDR1 is SGHRS and CDR2 is YFSETQ. V lost 4 bases and J lost 0, with 16 bases in between. CDR3 length: 16 amino acids.

V is TRBV13 and J is TRBJ2-7; D may be TRBD1 (5 bases). The CDR3 length is 13 residues. V was trimmed by 6 bases and J by 1 base, leaving 10 bases between them. The germline CDR1 and CDR2 sequences are PRHDT and FYEKMQ (reference sequence). The CDR3 loop reads CASSFRDSYEQYF. The CDR3 DNA follows: TGTGCCAGCAGTTTCAGGGATTCCTACGAGCAGTACTTC.

This sequence joins TRBV29-1 and TRBJ2-7; tentatively, D is TRBD2 (6 bases). Germline V gives CDR1 SQVTM, CDR2 ANQGSEA. CDR3 length: 14 residues. V was clipped by 4 bases and J by 3 bases, with 16 bases between them. In DNA, the CDR3 is TGCAGCGTTGTGGCCCCCGGGGGAAGCTACGAGCAGTACTTC. As protein: CSVVAPGGSYEQYF.

The chain links TRBV9 to TRBJ2-3; possible D gene TRBD1, 5 bases. The CDR3 is 17 amino acids. The germline CDR1 and CDR2 sequences are SGDLS and YYNGEE. Trimming cost V 3 bases and J 0 bases, with 17 bases left between them. CDR3 loop: CASSGAPGFSSTDTQYF. DNA for the CDR3: TGTGCCAGCAGCGGAGCCCCAGGGTTTTCCAGCACAGATACGCAGTATTTT.

In DNA, the CDR3 is TGTGCCAGCAGTCCTCGACAGGGCGGAAACACCATATATTTT. Its protein product is CASSPRQGGNTIYF. The chain has TRBV28 and TRBJ1-3; 7 nucleotides match TRBD1. This CDR3 is 14 amino acids long. The germline V gene has CDR1 MDHEN and CDR2 SYDVKM. V was clipped by 5 bases and J by 4 bases; unmatched bases: 5.

This rearrangement joins TRBV19 to TRBJ2-1, with D uncertain. This CDR3 contains 14 residues. Germline V lookup: CDR1 LNHDA, CDR2 SQIVND (reference sequence). V shed 3 bases and J shed 10 bases, with 16 bases lying between them. The CDR3: CASSIVMSLNEQFF. CDR3 bases: TGTGCCAGTAGTATCGTTATGAGCCTAAACGAGCAGTTCTTC.

The CDR3: CASGDGGEPGYTF. In DNA form, the CDR3 reads TGTGCCAGCGGCGATGGGGGGGAACCCGGCTACACCTTC. The chain joins TRBV4-2 to TRBJ1-2; a possible D gene is TRBD1 (5 bases). V shed 8 bases and J shed 8 bases, with 18 bases lying between them. Germline CDR1 reads LGHNA; CDR2 reads YNFKEQ. The CDR3 contains 13 residues.

The chain combines TRBV28 with TRBJ2-3; 9 nucleotides align to TRBD1. The CDR3 is 15 amino acids. CDR1 and CDR2 (germline): MDHEN, SYDVKM. J lost 5 bases, V lost 5 bases, and 8 bases had no gene match. The CDR3 DNA sequence: TGTGCCAGCAGTCCGAGGACAGGGGATGTAGATACGCAGTATTTT. Protein: CASSPRTGDVDTQYF.

The J gene is TRBJ1-1, the V gene TRBV6-5; D is ambiguous. Trimming cost V 2 bases and J 1 base, with 11 bases left between them. CDR1 is MNHEY and CDR2 is SVGAGI in the germline V gene. This CDR3 is built from 15 residues. CDR3 amino acids: CASSYLSRRNTEAFF. Here the CDR3 DNA reads TGTGCCAGCAGTTACCTTTCAAGGAGGAACACTGAAGCTTTCTTT.

The chain uses TRBV2 and TRBJ2-5; D possibly corresponds to TRBD1 (6 bases). Germline CDR1 and CDR2: SNHLY and FYNNEI. Trimming cost V 8 bases and J 0 bases, with 13 bases left between them. The CDR3 runs 14 residues. CDR3 residues: CASGSGVDQETQYF. For the CDR3, the DNA is TGTGCCAGCGGGTCAGGGGTAGACCAAGAGACCCAGTACTTC.

A single count supports this clone. This chain's CDR3 is CASSVRYREGSPGEQYF. The CDR3 DNA reads as TGTGCCAGCAGCGTAAGGTACAGGGAAGGCAGCCCGGGTGAGCAGTACTTC. The chain joins TRBV9 to TRBJ2-7; perhaps TRBD1 as D (6 bases). The CDR3 runs 17 residues. V was clipped by 1 base and J by 7 bases, with 24 bases between them. CDR1 is SGDLS and CDR2 is YYNGEE in the germline V gene. The full variable domain, in which reference TRBV9 and TRBJ2-7 provide the parts outside the CDR3, is DSGVTQTPKHLITATGQRVTLRCSPRSGDLSVYWYQQSLDQGLQFLIQYYNGEERAKGNILERFSAQQFPDLHSELNLSSLELGDSALYFCASSVRYREGSPGEQYFGPGTRLTVT.

The V gene is TRBV5-4, the J gene TRBJ1-1; a possible D gene is TRBD1 (5 bases). Per germline, CDR1 SGHNT and CDR2 YYREEE (reference sequence). V was pared by 0 bases and J by 5 bases, with 8 bases between. CDR3 length equals 13 residues. CDR3 sequence (DNA): TGTGCCAGCAGCTTGGTGTCAGGGACTGAAGCTTTCTTT. As protein: CASSLVSGTEAFF.

The chain uses TRBV27 and TRBJ2-5, with TRBD2 matching over 11 bases. Matching the DNA end better, TRBJ2-7 makes the J call doubtful. Germline loops: CDR1 MNHEY, CDR2 SMNVEV (reference sequence). The CDR3 totals 16 residues. As DNA, the CDR3 is TGTGCCAGCAGTACCCCGGGGACTAGCGGTTCCTACGAGCAGTACTTC. Protein: CASSTPGTSGSYEQYF.

The chain recombines TRBV29-1 with TRBJ2-6; 7 positions agree with TRBD1. This CDR3 has 17 amino acids. The germline CDR1 and CDR2 sequences are SQVTM and ANQGSEA. The trim removed 7 bases at V and 1 base at J, leaving 13 bases unmatched. DNA of the CDR3: TGCAGCGCCCAGGGGGACCTAGGTCAATCTGGGGCCAACGTCCTGACTTTC. This codes for CSAQGDLGQSGANVLTF.

The V gene is TRBV5-4, the J gene TRBJ2-7, with D possibly being TRBD1 (5 bases). The CDR3 has 12 residues. V was cut by 0 bases and J by 4 bases, with 5 bases left in between. Germline-derived CDR1 and CDR2 are SGHNT and YYREEE (reference sequence). The CDR3 nucleotides read TGTGCCAGCAGCTTGGAGGGGTACGAGCAGTACTTC. Translating it yields CASSLEGYEQYF.

This clone was recorded a few times. The chain uses TRBV27 and TRBJ1-2, with D perhaps matching TRBD1 (5 bases). Germline CDR1 and CDR2: MNHEY and SMNVEV (reference sequence). Trimming removed 5 bases at V and 1 base at J, with 8 bases between. This CDR3 is built from 13 residues. The CDR3 protein is CASSPTVNYGYTF. The CDR3 nucleotides read TGTGCCAGCAGTCCGACAGTTAACTATGGCTACACCTTC.

The rearrangement uses TRBV4-3 and TRBJ1-2; the D is unclear. Between the trimmed V and J ends, which lost 0 bases and 4 bases, there was a span of 21 bases. Germline CDR1 LGHNA, CDR2 YSLEER. The CDR3 runs to 18 residues. The CDR3 sequence: CASSQDLFQDPAPYGYTF. As DNA, the CDR3 is TGCGCCAGCAGCCAAGATCTTTTCCAGGATCCGGCTCCCTATGGCTACACCTTC.

V is TRBV5-4 and J is TRBJ1-6; D perhaps matches TRBD1 (5 bases). Trimming removed 2 bases from V and 7 bases from J, with 22 bases in between. The CDR3 loop spans 18 amino acids. Germline lookup yields CDR1 SGHNT and CDR2 YYREEE (reference sequence). This CDR3 is CASSLAWDGGLRNSPLHF. For the CDR3, the DNA is TGTGCCAGCAGCTTAGCCTGGGACGGTGGACTAAGAAATTCACCCCTCCACTTT.

This chain links TRBV7-9 with TRBJ1-6; 7 bases line up with TRBD1. The CDR3 has 16 amino acids. Germline V lookup: CDR1 SEHNR, CDR2 FQNEAQ (reference sequence). V dropped 5 bases and J dropped 5; count of bases not matched to a gene: 9. The DNA for the CDR3 is TGTGCCAGCAGCCCCTTTGTAGGGGGCGATAATTCACCCCTCCACTTT. Translating it yields CASSPFVGGDNSPLHF.

The genes are TRBV4-3 and TRBJ2-5; 10 bases fit TRBD2. The V gene end was trimmed by 0 bases and the J gene end by 7 bases; junction bases not matched to a gene: 8. The CDR3 has 16 amino acids. Per germline, CDR1 LGHNA and CDR2 YSLEER. This CDR3 reads CASSQERTSGRGTQYF. CDR3 sequence (DNA): TGCGCCAGCAGCCAAGAACGGACTAGCGGCAGGGGGACCCAGTACTTC.

The chain joins TRBV7-9 to TRBJ1-1; tentatively, D is TRBD1 (6 bases). Per the germline V gene, CDR1 is SEHNR and CDR2 is FQNEAQ (reference sequence). The length of the CDR3 is 13 residues. V was pared by 5 bases and J by 1 base, with 8 bases between. In DNA form, the CDR3 reads TGTGCCAGCAGCATGGGACAGAACACTGAAGCTTTCTTT. It is translated as CASSMGQNTEAFF.